The 21 T cell receptor beta chains below were found in one sample sequenced in a study of blood T cell repertoires in COVID-19. Libraries were prepared by immunoSEQ multiplex PCR; TCRdb keeps only in-frame clonotypes and omits some of them. In the table there are around 140,000 clones, roughly 90% of which are singletons. Sample: peripheral blood. Every receptor here comes from a man between 65 and 85 years old with acute or convalescent COVID-19.

This clone was found a few times. V usage is TRBV7-2 and J usage is TRBJ2-5, with TRBD2 matching over 9 bases. The trim removed 8 bases at V and 1 base at J, leaving 8 bases unmatched. The CDR3 spans 15 residues. Germline CDR1 SGHTA, CDR2 FQGNSA. The CDR3 sequence is CASGKVSGGQETQYF. The CDR3 region has the DNA TGTGCCAGCGGAAAAGTTAGCGGGGGCCAAGAGACCCAGTACTTC.

The rearrangement links TRBV6-5 to TRBJ2-7; TRBD1 matches at 7 bases. V lost 6 bases, J lost 4 bases, and 12 bases stayed unmatched. The germline CDR1 and CDR2 sequences are MNHEY and SVGAGI. The CDR3 loop spans 15 amino acids. CDR3 sequence (DNA): TGTGCCAGCAGGCGAACCGGGACAGCCCTTTACGAGCAGTACTTC. Its protein is CASRRTGTALYEQYF.

This clone showed up just a few times. Here the CDR3 reads CASTLSRSNTEAFF. The CDR3 nucleotides read TGTGCCAGCACCCTCAGCCGGAGTAACACTGAAGCTTTCTTT. The rearrangement uses TRBV3-1 (or the pseudogene TRBV3-2) and TRBJ1-1; D is ambiguous. From germline, CDR1 is LGHDT and CDR2 YNNKEL (reference sequence). The CDR3 has 14 residues. The ends were cut back, 7 bases at V and 2 bases at J, with 14 bases in the middle.

This chain links TRBV4-1 with TRBJ2-3, with 10 bases fitting TRBD2. Trimming took 3 bases from V and 2 from J; bases not matched to a gene: 11. The CDR3 spans 18 residues. Germline CDR1 MGHRA, CDR2 YSYEKL. The CDR3 DNA follows: TGCGCCAGCAGCCAGGTCACCTTAGCGGGGGGTTTCACAGATACGCAGTATTTT. This encodes CASSQVTLAGGFTDTQYF.

In its sample, this clone was seen once. V is TRBV6-1 and J is TRBJ2-1; TRBD1 matches 8 bases. The length of the CDR3 is 19 residues. Losses at the gene ends were 4 bases for V and 11 bases for J; bases not matched to a gene: 25. Germline V gene lookup returns CDR1 MNHNS and CDR2 SASEGT. The CDR3 sequence: CASSGAWQGASGSARKQFF. CDR3 DNA sequence: TGTGCCAGCAGTGGCGCGTGGCAGGGGGCCAGTGGTAGCGCGAGGAAGCAGTTCTTC.

This clone was found once. The CDR3 DNA reads TGCGCCAGCAGCTTGATAGACACCGGGGAGCTGTTTTTT. It encodes CASSLIDTGELFF. The chain links TRBV5-1 to TRBJ2-2; D unclear. Germline CDR1 reads SGHRS; CDR2 reads YFSETQ. The V end lost 1 base, the J end lost 3 bases, and 4 bases lay between the germline ends. The CDR3 contains 13 residues.

CDR3 sequence: CASSLVGGQPQHF. CDR3 bases: TGTGCCAGCAGCTTAGTGGGGGGTCAGCCCCAGCATTTT. The chain joins TRBV11-2 to TRBJ1-5; D is possibly TRBD1 (5 bases). Trimming left V 1 base short and J 6 bases short, with 7 bases between. There are 13 residues in the CDR3. CDR1 and CDR2 (germline): SGHAT, FQNNGV.

The chain has TRBV10-3 and TRBJ1-1; D not certain. Deletions cut 5 bases from V and 4 bases from J, with 14 bases between. The CDR3 is 14 amino acids. Per the germline V gene, CDR1 is ENHRY and CDR2 is SYGVKD. For the CDR3, the DNA is TGTGCCATCAGTCTCGGGGAGGGAAGCACTGAAGCTTTCTTT. This encodes CAISLGEGSTEAFF.

The CDR3 sequence: CASSLSGYEQYF. In DNA, the CDR3 is TGTGCCAGCAGCTTAAGCGGTTACGAGCAGTACTTC. This chain connects TRBV7-8 to TRBJ2-7; tentatively, D is TRBD2 (5 bases). With 2 bases removed from V and 4 bases from J, the gap between germline ends came to 6 bases. CDR1 is SGHVS, CDR2 FQNEAQ, per germline. The CDR3 is made up of 12 amino acids.

The V call is TRBV5-6, the J call TRBJ2-2, with 9 bases that match TRBD2. J gave up 2 bases and V 4 bases, and 15 bases lay outside the gene matches. CDR1 and CDR2 (germline): SGHDT, YYEEEE. The CDR3 totals 19 residues. Written as DNA, the CDR3 is TGTGCCAGCAGCGCCGAAACTAGCGGGTGGTATCAAAACACCGGGGAGCTGTTTTTT. Its translation: CASSAETSGWYQNTGELFF.

This clone was counted between two and nine times. The rearrangement links TRBV30 to TRBJ1-2; 12 nucleotides line up with TRBD1. This CDR3 is 14 amino acids long. J gave up 9 bases and V 3 bases, and 8 bases lay outside the gene matches. CDR1 is GTSNPN and CDR2 is SVGIG in the germline V gene (reference sequence). The CDR3 spells CAWRSGTGGARYTF. Written as DNA, the CDR3 is TGTGCCTGGAGGAGTGGGACAGGGGGCGCGCGCTACACCTTC.

The chain carries TRBV2 and TRBJ1-2, with a weak D call TRBD1 (6 bases). This CDR3 region has 12 residues. V lost 7 bases and J lost 6, with 12 bases in between. CDR1 and CDR2 (germline): SNHLY, FYNNEI. DNA for the CDR3: TGTGCCAGCACCCAAAACAGGGATGGCTACACCTTC. This gives the protein CASTQNRDGYTF.

The J gene is TRBJ1-2, the V gene TRBV11-2; 8 nucleotides line up with TRBD1. Germline assignment: CDR1 SGHAT and CDR2 FQNNGV. The CDR3 has 16 amino acids. Losses at the gene ends were 5 bases for V and 4 bases for J; bases not matched to a gene: 12. The CDR3 loop is CASSPEAARGPYGYTF. In DNA, the CDR3 is TGTGCCAGCAGCCCCGAGGCGGCCAGGGGGCCCTATGGCTACACCTTC.

As DNA, the CDR3 is TGTGCCAGCCCTAGGGGGGGAGAAGAGACCCAGTACTTC. Translating gives CASPRGGEETQYF. The chain uses TRBV18 and TRBJ2-5; D possibly corresponds to TRBD2 (7 bases). V lost 8 bases, J lost 3 bases, and 13 bases lay in between. CDR1 and CDR2 (germline): KGHSH, LQKENI. This CDR3 region has 13 residues.

V usage is TRBV5-1 and J usage is TRBJ1-5; the D is unclear. The CDR3 loop spans 14 amino acids. Deletions cut 0 bases from V and 5 bases from J, with 9 bases between. CDR1 SGHRS and CDR2 YFSETQ come from the germline V gene. The CDR3, as DNA: TGCGCCAGCAGCTTGGCCCGGGTATATCAGCCCCAGCATTTT. This sequence encodes CASSLARVYQPQHF.

The rearrangement links TRBV3-1 (or the pseudogene TRBV3-2) to TRBJ2-5; D may be TRBD2 (7 bases). CDR3 length: 14 residues. In germline, CDR1 is LGHDT, CDR2 YNNKEL (reference sequence). Deletions cut 4 bases from V and 5 bases from J, with 14 bases between. CDR3 in amino acids: CASSPSGGSETQYF. The CDR3 nucleotides read TGTGCCAGCAGCCCCTCGGGGGGCTCTGAGACCCAGTACTTC.

The chain carries TRBV7-9 and TRBJ1-2; D perhaps matches TRBD1 (6 bases). V lost 1 base, J lost 7 bases, and 16 bases lay in between. There are 15 residues in the CDR3. Germline assignment: CDR1 SEHNR and CDR2 FQNEAQ (reference sequence). In nucleotides, the CDR3 is TGTGCCAGCAGCTTAGAGGGGGATAGGTCGTCTGGCTACACCTTC. It specifies CASSLEGDRSSGYTF.

This clone was detected once. The chain joins TRBV19 to TRBJ1-1, with D perhaps TRBD1 (5 bases). The V gene lost 3 bases and the J gene lost 5 bases, with 10 bases spanning the gap. This CDR3 is 13 amino acids long. Germline V gives CDR1 LNHDA, CDR2 SQIVND (reference sequence). The CDR3 DNA is TGTGCCAGTAGTATGAAAGGGGTTACTGAAGCTTTCTTT. This sequence encodes CASSMKGVTEAFF.

The rearrangement uses TRBV28 and TRBJ2-7; weak D call: TRBD2 (6 bases). The CDR3 has 14 amino acids. Germline CDR1 reads MDHEN; CDR2 reads SYDVKM. The ends were cut back, 6 bases at V and 7 bases at J, with 19 bases in the middle. The DNA of the CDR3 is TGTGCCAGCAGAAGAGGCGGGGCCCCAGGAGAGCAGTACTTC. The encoded protein is CASRRGGAPGEQYF.

Remarks on this clone: At the DNA level, this CDR3 is encoded by other sequences in the same sample as well. The rearrangement uses TRBV5-1 and TRBJ1-1; D unresolved. The V gene's germline CDR1 is SGHRS and CDR2 YFSETQ. The CDR3 extends over 13 amino acids. Trimming removed 1 base from V and 1 base from J, with 5 bases in between. In DNA form, the CDR3 reads TGCGCCAGCAGCTTGCGCAGGAACACTGAAGCTTTCTTT. It yields the protein CASSLRRNTEAFF.

Concerning this clone: The DNA is left out, because the CDR3 cannot be placed on it with certainty; the CDR3 is given as TCRdb lists it. The chain combines TRBV5-6 with TRBJ2-7; the table assigns TRBD1, which was not confirmed against the DNA. The CDR3 has 13 residues if both end residues are counted. Germline CDR1 reads SGHDT; CDR2 reads YYEEEE. CDR3 region: CASSFVGQGARYF.